The 29 T cell receptor beta chains listed next were all sequenced from one sample in a study of tumor and adjacent non-tumor tissue in lung cancer. Three rounds of nested PCR, following a modified ARM-PCR protocol, produced the TCRbeta library. TCRdb analysed the multiplex PCR reads with MiXCR anew, one entry per CDR3 protein. The table shows roughly 81,000 distinct CDR3 sequences, with about two thirds occurring only once. This sample's RNA came from whole unsorted tissue. Sequences were obtained from lung tumor tissue. These receptors all stem from a woman aged 70-85 years with non-small cell lung cancer.

In its sample, this clonotype was seen a few times. The chain joins TRBV2 to TRBJ1-5; the match to TRBD1 covers 8 bases. Germline lookup yields CDR1 SNHLY and CDR2 FYNNEI. This CDR3 spans 14 amino acids. The trim removed 6 bases at V and 4 bases at J, leaving 5 bases unmatched. The CDR3 coding sequence is TGTGCCAGCAGCGGGACAGGTCTAAATCAGCCCCAGCATTTT. Amino acids: CASSGTGLNQPQHF.

CDR3 region: CATSPMTGGQETQYF. CDR3 DNA: TGTGCCACCAGCCCGATGACGGGAGGCCAAGAGACCCAGTACTTC. The chain joins TRBV24-1 to TRBJ2-5, with 7 positions matching TRBD2. CDR3 size: 15 residues. CDR1 and CDR2 (germline): KGHDR, SFDVKD. Trimming removed 7 bases from V and 1 base from J; junction bases left unmatched: 8.

Remarks on this clonotype: A clone one base away is much larger, so this may be a read error. This chain uses TRBV28 with TRBJ2-7, with a weak D call TRBD1 (5 bases). V was trimmed by 6 bases and J by 2 bases, leaving 14 bases between them. CDR1 is MDHEN and CDR2 is SYDVKM in the germline V gene. CDR3 size: 14 residues. CDR3 DNA sequence: TGTGCCAGCAGCCTCTGGGGCCCCACCTACGAGCAGTACTTC. Encoded protein: CASSLWGPTYEQYF. Combining the CDR3 with reference TRBV28 and TRBJ2-7 gives the whole variable domain DVKVTQSSRYLVKRTGEKVFLECVQDMDHENMFWYRQDPGLGLRLIYFSYDVKMKEKGDIPEGYSVSREKKERFSLILESASTNQTSMYLCASSLWGPTYEQYFGPGTRLTVT.

This clonotype showed up just a few times. This sequence may be a read error, since a much larger clone differs from it by one base. The V gene is TRBV20-1, the J gene TRBJ2-3; 15 positions agree with TRBD2. In germline, CDR1 is DFQATT, CDR2 SNEGSKA (reference sequence). The CDR3 is 17 amino acids. The CDR3 nucleotides are TGCAGTGCTAGCGGACTAGCGGGAGGGGGTAGCATAGATACGCAGTATTTT. Amino acid sequence: CSASGLAGGGSIDTQYF.

A remark on this clonotype: Its ends do not fully match the called genes, so a read error is possible. V usage is TRBV20-1 and J usage is TRBJ2-5, with TRBD1 as a possible D gene (6 bases). CDR1 and CDR2 (germline): DFQATT, SNEGSKA (reference sequence). The CDR3 has 14 residues. CDR3 DNA sequence: TGCAATGCTACCAGGGCAGGGGCTATGGAGACCCAGTACTTC. Translation: CNATRAGAMETQYF.

The J gene is TRBJ1-1, the V gene TRBV4-1; the D gene is possibly TRBD1 (5 bases). Between the trimmed V and J ends, which lost 5 bases and 1 base, there was a span of 11 bases. CDR1 and CDR2 (germline): MGHRA, YSYEKL. This CDR3 comprises 14 residues. CDR3 DNA: TGCGCCAGCAGCACTCGGACAACGAACACTGAAGCTTTCTTT. The encoded protein is CASSTRTTNTEAFF.

A note on this clonotype: Because the CDR3 is missing its conserved closing phenylalanine or tryptophan, this is likely a read error. V and J are TRBV5-1 and TRBJ2-7, with 7 positions matching TRBD1. CDR3 length: 15 amino acids. Germline V lookup: CDR1 SGHRS, CDR2 YFSETQ. J was trimmed by 3 bases and V by 4 bases; bases with no gene match: 10. CDR3 residues: CASSTGQDHGYEQYL. The CDR3 DNA follows: TGCGCCAGCAGCACCGGACAGGACCACGGCTACGAGCAGTACCTC.

Many counts were recorded for this clonotype. The V call is TRBV14, the J call TRBJ2-5; D may be TRBD1 or TRBD2 (5 bases each). V shed 2 bases and J shed 5 bases, with 9 bases lying between them. The CDR3 runs 13 residues. The germline gives CDR1 SGHDN, CDR2 FVKESK. The CDR3 loop reads CASSQQGAETQYF. CDR3 in DNA: TGTGCCAGCAGCCAACAGGGAGCCGAGACCCAGTACTTC. The whole variable domain, remainder taken from reference TRBV14 and TRBJ2-5, is EAGVTQFPSHSVIEKGQTVTLRCDPISGHDNLYWYRRVMGKEIKFLLHFVKESKQDESGMPNNRFLAERTGGTYSTLKVQPAELEDSGVYFCASSQQGAETQYFGPGTRLLVL.

The V gene is TRBV6-5, the J gene TRBJ1-5; 7 positions match TRBD1. The better agreement between TRBJ2-3 and the DNA end casts doubt on the J call. Germline CDR1 and CDR2: MNHEY and SVGAGI. The CDR3 is 14 amino acids. CDR3 sequence reads: CASRPTGRNQPQYF. For the CDR3, the DNA is TGTGCCAGCAGGCCGACAGGGAGAAATCAGCCTCAGTATTTT.

Remarks on this clonotype: This may come from a read error, since a much larger clone is one base off. The chain recombines TRBV5-1 with TRBJ1-2; no firm D call. Germline V lookup: CDR1 SGHRS, CDR2 YFSETQ. The CDR3 totals 13 residues. The CDR3 region is CASSFVVDYGFTF. CDR3 nucleotides: TGCGCCAGCAGCTTTGTGGTAGACTATGGCTTCACCTTC. Full variable domain (rest looked up from reference TRBV5-1 and TRBJ1-2): KAGVTQTPRYLIKTRGQQVTLSCSPISGHRSVSWYQQTPGQGLQFLFEYFSETQRNKGNFPGRFSGRQFSNSRSEMNVSTLELGDSALYLCASSFVVDYGFTFGSGTRLTVV.

This clonotype was detected many times. The gene calls are TRBV20-1 and TRBJ2-7, with TRBD2 matching over 13 bases. The V segment lost 0 bases and the J segment 4 bases; nucleotides outside the gene matches: 6. Germline values: CDR1 DFQATT, CDR2 SNEGSKA (reference sequence). There are 16 residues in the CDR3. The CDR3: CSARDEGLAGKYEQYF. CDR3 nucleotides: TGCAGTGCTAGAGATGAGGGACTAGCGGGAAAATACGAGCAGTACTTC.

As regards this clonotype: The junction differs from germline at one of its ends, possibly a read error. This sequence joins TRBV5-4 and TRBJ2-6; the D gene is possibly TRBD1 (5 bases). The CDR3 contains 14 residues. Per germline, CDR1 SGHNT and CDR2 YYREEE (reference sequence). The chain's CDR3 is CASKDISGANVLTF. In nucleotides, the CDR3 is TGTGCCAGTAAAGACATTTCTGGGGCCAACGTCCTAACTTTC.

To note about this clonotype: A read error may be the cause here, since a much bigger clone is one base away. This chain joins TRBV10-3 and TRBJ2-5; TRBD1 agrees at 8 bases. The germline V gene has CDR1 ENHRY and CDR2 SYGVKD. This CDR3 spans 13 amino acids. This CDR3 reads CVISQGASETQYF. In DNA, the CDR3 is TGTGTCATCAGTCAGGGGGCTTCGGAGACCCAGTACTTC.

This rearrangement joins TRBV12-3 or TRBV12-4 to TRBJ2-3, with 12 bases matching TRBD2. The CDR3 sequence is 16 residues long. The trim removed 6 bases at V and 15 bases at J, leaving 19 bases unmatched. CDR3 nucleotides: TGTGCCAGCAGGCCCGAGACTAGCGGGAGTTTGAATATGCAATATTTT. Translating it yields CASRPETSGSLNMQYF.

Details on this clonotype: Given a much more abundant clone one base away, this may be a read error. The chain combines TRBV14 with TRBJ1-1, with TRBD1 identical over 7 bases. Germline CDR1 is SGHDN and CDR2 is FVKESK. J was trimmed by 10 bases and V by 1 base; bases with no gene match: 3. The length of the CDR3 is 12 residues. The CDR3 is CASSQGRGRAFF. The CDR3 DNA is TGTGCCAGCAGCCAAGGAAGGGGGCGAGCTTTCTTT.

The V gene is TRBV7-9, the J gene TRBJ2-1; TRBD1 is a possible D gene (6 bases). V was trimmed by 2 bases and J by 8 bases, leaving 16 bases between them. In germline, CDR1 is SEHNR, CDR2 FQNEAQ (reference sequence). The length of the CDR3 is 15 residues. The CDR3 sequence is CASSLFPGHHDEQFF. As DNA, the CDR3 is TGTGCCAGCAGCTTATTCCCGGGACATCACGATGAGCAGTTCTTC.

With regard to this clonotype: A read error may account for a junction end that differs from germline. V gene TRBV6-5 combines with J gene TRBJ2-3, with D possibly TRBD2 on 6 matching bases. CDR3 length: 17 amino acids. Germline V gene data show CDR1 as MNHEY and CDR2 as SVGAGI. CDR3 bases: TGTGCCAGCGGTTACTCTGGAGGGACTCACTACGCAGATACCCAGTATTTT. It specifies CASGYSGGTHYADTQYF.

The sample holds many counts of this clonotype. A junction end diverges from the germline sequence, so it may reflect a read error. V gene TRBV20-1 combines with J gene TRBJ2-1, with 9 bases that match TRBD1. There are 13 residues in the CDR3. Per the germline V gene, CDR1 is DFQATT and CDR2 is SNEGSKA (reference sequence). CDR3 protein: CGGDRVIGNEQFF. The CDR3 DNA is TGTGGGGGGGACAGGGTCATCGGCAATGAGCAGTTCTTC.

Comments on this clonotype: One junction end disagrees with the germline gene, perhaps due to a read error. The genes are TRBV29-1 and TRBJ1-1; 7 nucleotides match TRBD1. The CDR3 length is 14 residues. Germline V gene data show CDR1 as SQVTM and CDR2 as ANQGSEA. CDR3 in amino acids: CSVEVRGDTSEAFF. CDR3 in DNA: TGCAGCGTTGAAGTCAGGGGGGATACCTCTGAAGCTTTCTTC.

Concerning this clonotype itself: A much larger clone sits a single nucleotide away, making a read error possible. The chain has TRBV28 and TRBJ1-1, with D possibly being TRBD1 (5 bases). With 6 bases removed from V and 11 bases from J, the gap between germline ends came to 13 bases. Per the germline V gene, CDR1 is MDHEN and CDR2 is SYDVKM. This CDR3 has 11 residues. This chain's CDR3 is CASSSGGEAFF. CDR3 DNA sequence: TGTGCCAGCAGCTCGGGGGGAGAGGCTTTCTTT.

For this clonotype: At one boundary the junction diverges from the germline segment, which might be a read error. The V and J genes are TRBV12-3 or TRBV12-4 and TRBJ2-2; a possible D gene is TRBD1 (8 bases). The CDR3 spans 15 residues. CDR3 nucleotide sequence: TGTGCCAGTAGTCTCCGACAGGGGCGGAGCGGGGAGCTGTTATTT. As protein: CASSLRQGRSGELLF.

Worth noting for this clonotype: One end of the junction varies from germline; a read error may be responsible. The gene calls are TRBV29-1 and TRBJ2-2, with D perhaps matching TRBD1 or TRBD2 (5 bases each). The CDR3 loop spans 13 amino acids. CDR1 SQVTM and CDR2 ANQGSEA come from the germline V gene. CDR3 coding DNA: TGCAGCGTTGAAGTTGATGGCACCGGGGACCTGTTTTTT. Translating it yields CSVEVDGTGDLFF.

Of note for this clonotype: The germline gene is not matched at one end of the junction; a read error may be the cause. V usage is TRBV6-6 and J usage is TRBJ1-1, with TRBD1 matching over 10 bases. The CDR3 runs to 16 residues. Looked up from germline, CDR1 is MNHNY and CDR2 is SVGAGI (reference sequence). Here the CDR3 reads CAATGQGDVRNTEACF. CDR3 coding DNA: TGTGCCGCGACCGGACAGGGGGATGTCAGGAACACTGAAGCTTGCTTT.

Comment on this clonotype: Mismatch with germline at one junction end may stem from a read error. The chain joins TRBV6-2 or TRBV6-3 to TRBJ2-1, with TRBD1 matching over 10 bases. The V gene's germline CDR1 is MNHEY and CDR2 SVGEGT. CDR3 length: 15 residues. The CDR3 loop reads CPSSRTGTGVGEQFF. In DNA form, the CDR3 reads TGTCCCAGCAGCAGAACCGGGACAGGGGTGGGTGAGCAGTTCTTC.

V and J are TRBV5-5 and TRBJ2-7; no reliable D call. CDR1 SGHKS and CDR2 YYEKEE come from the germline V gene (reference sequence). V was clipped by 0 bases and J by 6 bases, with 16 bases between them. This CDR3 is built from 15 residues. The CDR3 region has the DNA TGTGCCAGCAGCTTGGCCTCACCCCTCGGATCCGAGCAGTACTTC. This sequence encodes CASSLASPLGSEQYF.

This clonotype was seen many times. The chain joins TRBV7-9 to TRBJ2-1; D is ambiguous. This CDR3 contains 13 residues. The V gene's germline CDR1 is SEHNR and CDR2 FQNEAQ (reference sequence). V dropped 1 base and J dropped 9 bases, with 10 bases sitting between them. As DNA, the CDR3 is TGTGCCAGCAGCTTAGTTCTTGCGTTTGAGCAGTTCTTC. Protein product: CASSLVLAFEQFF.

This clonotype was found a few times. V gene TRBV20-1 combines with J gene TRBJ1-5, with a possible D match to TRBD1 (5 bases). Germline V gene data show CDR1 as DFQATT and CDR2 as SNEGSKA (reference sequence). The V and J ends lost 1 base and 0 bases respectively, with 16 bases between them. The CDR3 has 17 amino acids. This CDR3 reads CSARAPTGTDSNQPQHF. DNA for the CDR3: TGCAGTGCTAGAGCCCCGACCGGGACGGATAGCAATCAGCCCCAGCATTTT.

This clonotype was detected ten times or more. The V and J genes are TRBV28 and TRBJ2-5; no clear D. The V end was cut by 6 bases, the J end by 2 bases, with 4 bases between. From germline, CDR1 is MDHEN and CDR2 SYDVKM. The CDR3 runs 11 residues. The CDR3 DNA is TGTGCCAGCAGAGGTCAAGAGACCCAGTACTTC. The encoded protein is CASRGQETQYF.

Notes on this clonotype: Compared with germline, one end of the junction differs, possibly owing to a read error. V and J are TRBV28 and TRBJ2-7; D is undetermined. CDR1 and CDR2 (germline): MDHEN, SYDVKM. The CDR3 is made up of 16 amino acids. DNA of the CDR3: TGTGCCAGCAGTTTCTTTGGGCGAGAAGCTCTTTACGAGCGGTACTTC. Protein: CASSFFGREALYERYF.